This T cell receptor beta chain comes out of a study of identical twins' blood T cells. One entry per CDR3 protein, called by TCRdb with MiXCR from the 5' RACE reads. In the table there are 300,000 to 400,000 distinct CDR3 sequences, about 28% of which are singletons. On this clonotype: What it binds is unknown. One end of the junction fails to match germline, which may point to a read error.

General observations from the study: Twins shared about as many clonotypes as their cloneset sizes predicted. Abundant TCRbeta CDR3s overlapped more between twins than with unrelated donors.

CDR1 is SGHAT and CDR2 is FQDESV in the germline V gene (reference sequence). The CDR3 is 12 residues long. The three twin pairs were reared together, likely meeting the same infections. The receptor's source is a woman aged 18-50 years in good health. Sequencing was carried out using PBMCs. The rearrangement uses TRBV11-1 and TRBJ1-1; no reliable D call. The CDR3 reads CASSLAFGFQLF. As DNA, the CDR3 is TGTGCCAGCAGCTTAGCCTTCGGGTTCCAACTCTTT. Based on the CDR3 plus reference TRBV11-1 and TRBJ1-1, the full variable domain is EAEVAQSPRYKITEKSQAVAFWCDPISGHATLYWYRQILGQGPELLVQFQDESVVDDSQLPKDRFSAERLKGVDSTLKIQPAELGDSAMYLCASSLAFGFQLFGQGTRLTVV.